The source of this T cell receptor beta chain is a study of cytomegalovirus exposure and HLA in healthy donors. Study context: Genotyping of 398 donors showed that 80% to 85% belonged to the Caucasian-associated ancestry cluster. The study's findings and limits: Among immune exposure information, only CMV serostatus was available. Earlier analysis found most TCR beta V segments productive about 87% or about 30% of the time. A later examination showed that TCR association rates differed by HLA locus, with DRB1 most and HLA-C fewest.

Regarding this clone: Its antigen is undetermined.

A multiplex PCR was run with 60 Vbeta primers and 13 Jbeta primers. Produced via immunoSEQ multiplex PCR; TCRdb's table is partial and in-frame only. The table has some 150,000 clones, around 75% seen once. Germline CDR1 is LNHDA and CDR2 is SQIVND (reference sequence). This CDR3 has 14 amino acids. V dropped 7 bases and J dropped 1 base, with 13 bases sitting between them. The sample consisted of PBMCs. This TCR was recovered from a human donor in good health. The genes are TRBV19 and TRBJ1-1; unclear D gene. Here the CDR3 DNA reads TGTGCCAGTATTTCTCCCCGAGCGAACACTGAAGCTTTCTTT. Translated, it gives CASISPRANTEAFF.